These T cell receptor beta chains were read from a single sample in a study of cytomegalovirus exposure and HLA in healthy donors. The method was immunoSEQ multiplex PCR; TCRdb's version includes in-frame clones alone and lacks a portion of them. The table has about 170,000 clones, 73% seen once. The specimen was PBMCs. These receptor sequences come from a woman younger than 35 in good health and CMV-seropositive. CDR3s include the opening cysteine and the closing phenylalanine or tryptophan. The D gene is left open where the match is weak. Clone sizes are given selectively: once, few, many, or a class where the clone is expanded.

>TRBV9|TRBD2|.|TRBJ2-5
TGTGCCAGCAGCGTAGGGGCTAGCGGGGGTCTCAGGGAGACCCAGTACTTC
CASSVGASGGLRETQYF
>TRBV6-5|TRBD1|.|TRBJ1-1
TGTGCCAGCAGTTACTTGACAGGGGTCGCCACTGAAGCTTTCTTT
CASSYLTGVATEAFF
>TRBV5-1|.|.|TRBJ1-1
TGCGCCAGCAGTCCCACGGTAATGAACACTGAAGCTTTCTTT
CASSPTVMNTEAFF
>TRBV5-8|.|once|TRBJ1-2
TGTGCCAGCAGCTTAGAACGAACTTATGGCTACACCTTC
CASSLERTYGYTF
>TRBV4-2|.|.|TRBJ1-1
TGTGCCAGCAGCCGGGCCATGAACACTGAAGCTTTCTTT
CASSRAMNTEAFF
>TRBV10-3|.|.|TRBJ1-1
TGTGCCTCCAGCCCTCAGGTGAACACTGAAGCTTTCTTT
CASSPQVNTEAFF
>TRBV7-2|.|few|TRBJ2-7
TGTGCCAGCAGCTTTGGACAGTACGAGCAGTACTTC
CASSFGQYEQYF
>TRBV5-1|.|.|TRBJ2-3
TGCGCCAGCAGCCCTATCAGAGGAGGGTCTGGCACAGATACGCAGTATTTT
CASSPIRGGSGTDTQYF
>TRBV5-1|TRBD1|.|TRBJ2-3
TGCGCCAGCAGCCAAACGGACAGGCCCGTCACGCAGTATTTT
CASSQTDRPVTQYF
>TRBV6-6|TRBD1|.|TRBJ2-1
TGTGCCAGCAGTCACGACAGGGACGATGAGCAGTTCTTC
CASSHDRDDEQFF
>TRBV7-9|.|.|TRBJ1-2
TGTGCCAGCAGCTTCGGGAGCTACGAGGGCTACACCTTC
CASSFGSYEGYTF
>TRBV7-6|TRBD2|few|TRBJ2-7
TGTGCCAGCAGCCTGGGACTAGCGGGGGCCTACGAGCAGTACTTC
CASSLGLAGAYEQYF
>TRBV6-4|.|.|TRBJ2-7
TGTGCCAGCAACGTGACACCTTCCTACGAGCAGTACTTC
CASNVTPSYEQYF
>TRBV2|.|few|TRBJ2-5
TGTGCCAGCAGTGGAGGGGAGACCCAGTACTTC
CASSGGETQYF
>TRBV9|.|.|TRBJ1-2
TGTGCCAGCAGCTCCAGGGCTGGCTACACCTTC
CASSSRAGYTF
>TRBV19|.|.|TRBJ1-1
TGTGCCAGTAGTATAGGTAGGGACTCGAACACTGAAGCTTTCTTT
CASSIGRDSNTEAFF
>TRBV4-3|.|.|TRBJ2-2
TGCGCCAGCAGCCAGTACGGGGGAACCACCGGGGAACTGTTTTTT
CASSQYGGTTGELFF
>TRBV25-1|.|.|TRBJ1-4
TGTGCCAGCAGGTCCTCGGGTAGCGCTAATGAAAAACTGTTTTTT
CASRSSGSANEKLFF
>TRBV19|.|.|TRBJ1-4
TGTGCCAGTAGTATCGTCGGCAGACTCTTGGAAAAACTGTTTTTT
CASSIVGRLLEKLFF
>TRBV9|TRBD1|.|TRBJ2-1
TGTGCCAGCGGGGACAGGGAACCGTTCTTC
CASGDREPFF
>TRBV9|.|.|TRBJ1-1
TGTGCCAGCAGCAGAGGGCCCAACACTGAAGCTTTCTTT
CASSRGPNTEAFF
>TRBV27|TRBD1|once|TRBJ1-4
TGTGCCAGCTCCGCCGGGACAGGGGGCGGTTACGGTAATGAAAAACTGTTTTTT
CASSAGTGGGYGNEKLFF
>TRBV19|.|.|TRBJ1-1
TGTGCCAGTAGTAACCCTCGGAGGGGACCTGGGGACACTGAAGCTTTCTTT
CASSNPRRGPGDTEAFF
>TRBV6-5|TRBD1|.|TRBJ2-7
TGTGCCAGCAGTTCCGGGACAGGCCTCTACGAGCAGTACTTC
CASSSGTGLYEQYF
>TRBV9|.|.|TRBJ2-7
TGTGCCAGCAGCGCAGGAGGGGGGGCGGGCCGCGAGCAGTACTTC
CASSAGGGAGREQYF
>TRBV7-3|TRBD1|.|TRBJ2-5
TGTGCCAGCAGCCCTGGGGACAGGGGGCGGCAATGGGAGACCCAGTACTTC
CASSPGDRGRQWETQYF
>TRBV5-4|.|.|TRBJ1-6
TGTGCCAGCAGCTTGTTAAATTCACCCCTCCACTTT
CASSLLNSPLHF
>TRBV19|.|.|TRBJ2-5
TGTGCCAGTAGTATCGAAACGGGGACCCAGTACTTC
CASSIETGTQYF
>TRBV13|.|.|TRBJ1-3
TGTGCCAGCAGACAGCAGAGCACTGGAAACACCATATATTTT
CASRQQSTGNTIYF
>TRBV29-1|TRBD1|once|TRBJ2-7
TGCAGCGTTCAAGGACAGGGACGCCTCCCCTCTTACGAGCAGTACTTC
CSVQGQGRLPSYEQYF
>TRBV5-6|.|few|TRBJ1-2
TGTGCCAGCAGCTTGGGTGGGCCCGGGGTCTACACCTTC
CASSLGGPGVYTF
>TRBV18|TRBD1|.|TRBJ1-1
TGTGCCAGCTCACCAGGGACAGGGAACACTGAAGCTTTCTTT
CASSPGTGNTEAFF
>TRBV7-7|TRBD1|.|TRBJ2-1
TGTGCTAGCAGCCAGGGACAGTGCAATGAGCAGTTCTTC
CASSQGQCNEQFF